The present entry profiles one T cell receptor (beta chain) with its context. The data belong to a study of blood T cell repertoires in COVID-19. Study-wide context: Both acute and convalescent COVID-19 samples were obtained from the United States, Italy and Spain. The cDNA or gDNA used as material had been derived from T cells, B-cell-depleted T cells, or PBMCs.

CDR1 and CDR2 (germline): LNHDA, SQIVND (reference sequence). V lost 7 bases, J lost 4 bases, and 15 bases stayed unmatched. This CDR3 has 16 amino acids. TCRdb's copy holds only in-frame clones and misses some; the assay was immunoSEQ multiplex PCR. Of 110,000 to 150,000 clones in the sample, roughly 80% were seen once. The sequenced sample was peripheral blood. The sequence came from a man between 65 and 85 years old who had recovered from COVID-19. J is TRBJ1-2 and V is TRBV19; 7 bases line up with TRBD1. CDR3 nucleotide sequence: TGTGCCAGTACTCTCGCCTCAGGGGGGACGTCCTATGGCTACACCTTC. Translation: CASTLASGGTSYGYTF.